Presented here are 25 T cell receptor beta chains from one specimen sequenced in a study of blood T cell repertoires in COVID-19. TCRdb's table, derived via immunoSEQ multiplex PCR, lists solely in-frame clones and lacks some. The sample has 200,000 or so clones, roughly 84% seen once. Input material: PBMCs or T cells enriched from blood (not recorded which). The receptors shown here come from a man aged 35-49 years who had recovered from COVID-19.

The chain recombines TRBV27 with TRBJ2-2; 10 bases fit TRBD1. Germline values: CDR1 MNHEY, CDR2 SMNVEV (reference sequence). The CDR3 length is 15 residues. J was trimmed by 4 bases and V by 4 bases; bases with no gene match: 3. The DNA for the CDR3 is TGTGCCAGCAGTTATCGACAGGGGGCCACCGGGGAGCTGTTTTTT. Translation: CASSYRQGATGELFF.

The chain combines TRBV27 with TRBJ2-1; the D gene is possibly TRBD1 (6 bases). CDR3 length: 14 amino acids. CDR1 is MNHEY and CDR2 is SMNVEV in the germline V gene (reference sequence). V shed 6 bases and J shed 7 bases, with 16 bases lying between them. CDR3 loop: CASSFQGMRNEQFF. As DNA, the CDR3 is TGTGCCAGCAGCTTTCAGGGGATGAGGAATGAGCAGTTCTTC.

The chain carries TRBV4-3 and TRBJ1-2, with unresolved D. Trimming removed 0 bases from V and 7 bases from J, with 9 bases in between. This CDR3 is 13 amino acids long. Germline V gives CDR1 LGHNA, CDR2 YSLEER. As DNA, the CDR3 is TGCGCCAGCAGCCAAGAATCCCGCAGTGGCTACACCTTC. Translated, it gives CASSQESRSGYTF.

V and J are TRBV7-9 and TRBJ2-7; D is perhaps TRBD1 (6 bases). The germline gives CDR1 SEHNR, CDR2 FQNEAQ (reference sequence). The CDR3 has 16 amino acids. V gave up 7 bases and J gave up 1 base, with 20 bases separating them. The DNA of the CDR3 is TGTGCCAGCACCATCGATCTGACAGGCGCTTCCTACGAGCAGTACTTC. Encoded protein: CASTIDLTGASYEQYF.

The chain recombines TRBV7-9 with TRBJ2-4; TRBD1 matches 8 bases. Germline CDR1 is SEHNR and CDR2 is FQNEAQ (reference sequence). V was pared by 4 bases and J by 3 bases, with 17 bases of the junction left unmatched. The CDR3 is made up of 19 amino acids. The CDR3 coding sequence is TGTGCCAGCAGCTCGATCAGGGGGCGACAGGGGACGGTCAAAAACATTCAGTACTTC. It translates to CASSSIRGRQGTVKNIQYF.

The chain is built from TRBV3-1 (or the pseudogene TRBV3-2) and TRBJ1-6; the D gene is possibly TRBD1 (5 bases). The V end lost 4 bases, the J end lost 8 bases, and 12 bases lay between the germline ends. The CDR3 extends over 14 amino acids. CDR1 and CDR2 from the germline V gene are LGHDT and YNNKEL (reference sequence). The CDR3 nucleotides read TGTGCCAGCAGCCGCCTTGCGGGGGATTCACCCCTCCACTTT. Its protein product is CASSRLAGDSPLHF.

The V and J genes are TRBV15 and TRBJ1-6; D perhaps matches TRBD1 (5 bases). Germline V CDR1 and CDR2: LNHNV, YYDKDF (reference sequence). The CDR3 contains 14 residues. Trimming cost V 6 bases and J 6 bases, with 12 bases left between them. The CDR3 sequence is CATSRGSPNSPLHF. The CDR3 DNA sequence: TGTGCCACCAGTAGGGGTTCTCCTAATTCACCCCTCCACTTT. Drawing the rest from reference TRBV15 and TRBJ1-6, the complete variable domain is DAMVIQNPRYQVTQFGKPVTLSCSQTLNHNVMYWYQQKSSQAPKLLFHYYDKDFNNEADTPDNFQSRRPNTSFCFLDIRSPGLGDTAMYLCATSRGSPNSPLHFGNGTRLTVT.

This clone was detected only once. J is TRBJ2-5 and V is TRBV5-1; no definite D call. With 0 bases removed from V and 1 base from J, the gap between germline ends came to 7 bases. The germline gives CDR1 SGHRS, CDR2 YFSETQ. CDR3 length equals 14 residues. In DNA, the CDR3 is TGCGCCAGCAGCTTGGTGGTCGGCCAAGAGACCCAGTACTTC. This translates into CASSLVVGQETQYF.

The chain employs TRBV19 and TRBJ1-1, with 8 bases lining up with TRBD1. With 5 bases clipped from V and 4 bases from J, the junction kept 6 bases outside the gene matches. The CDR3 is 14 residues long. Germline assignment: CDR1 LNHDA and CDR2 SQIVND (reference sequence). The CDR3 DNA sequence: TGTGCCAGTAGTTCATTGGACAGGGCCACTGAAGCTTTCTTT. This sequence encodes CASSSLDRATEAFF.

CDR3 coding DNA: TGCGCCAGCAGGGGACAGTACTCCTATAATTCACCCCTCCACTTT. This translates into CASRGQYSYNSPLHF. The chain recombines TRBV10-2 with TRBJ1-6; the match to TRBD1 covers 7 bases. Germline-derived CDR1 and CDR2 are WSHSY and SAAADI. J was trimmed by 0 bases and V by 6 bases; bases with no gene match: 2. CDR3 size: 15 residues.

This chain joins TRBV18 and TRBJ1-1; 11 bases are shared with TRBD1. CDR3 length: 16 residues. Germline V CDR1 and CDR2: KGHSH, LQKENI. The V segment lost 2 bases and the J segment 2 bases; nucleotides outside the gene matches: 4. CDR3 sequence reads: CASSPGGQGANTEAFF. The CDR3 DNA is TGTGCCAGCTCACCAGGCGGACAGGGGGCCAACACTGAAGCTTTCTTT.

The chain links TRBV10-3 to TRBJ2-1; tentatively, D is TRBD2 (7 bases). CDR1 is ENHRY and CDR2 is SYGVKD in the germline V gene. CDR3 length equals 17 residues. The V end was cut by 2 bases, the J end by 7 bases, with 21 bases between. CDR3 bases: TGTGCCATCAGTGAGCCCCGGAGGGGGGGCCGAGAAAATGAGCAGTTCTTC. Protein: CAISEPRRGGRENEQFF.

The CDR3 bases are TGCGCCAGCAGCCCTCGACAGGGGGTGAGTGTCGGCTACACCTTC. Its translation: CASSPRQGVSVGYTF. The chain recombines TRBV5-1 with TRBJ1-2; 9 positions agree with TRBD1. Germline trimming cut 4 bases from V and 8 bases from J; bases unmatched to any gene: 12. In germline, CDR1 is SGHRS, CDR2 YFSETQ. This CDR3 spans 15 amino acids.

This clone was seen only once. The gene calls are TRBV19 and TRBJ1-1, with D perhaps TRBD1 (5 bases). Germline loops: CDR1 LNHDA, CDR2 SQIVND (reference sequence). The CDR3 has 14 residues. The V end was cut by 6 bases, the J end by 3 bases, with 14 bases between. CDR3 nucleotide sequence: TGTGCCAGTAGGGACCAGGGCGTGTACACTGAAGCTTTCTTT. Its protein is CASRDQGVYTEAFF.

This chain joins TRBV18 and TRBJ1-2, with 7 bases that match TRBD1. There are 14 residues in the CDR3. V dropped 2 bases and J dropped 8; count of bases not matched to a gene: 8. CDR1 KGHSH and CDR2 LQKENI come from the germline V gene. The CDR3 nucleotides read TGTGCCAGCTCACCAACCATGTTAGGGGGCGGCTACACCTTC. This encodes CASSPTMLGGGYTF.

This chain joins TRBV30 and TRBJ2-1, with 9 bases lining up with TRBD1. The CDR3 loop spans 16 amino acids. Germline CDR1 and CDR2: GTSNPN and SVGIG (reference sequence). Trimming at V came to 1 base and at J to 3 bases, leaving 7 bases not matched to a gene. This CDR3 is CAWSGYRGQGYNEQFF. In nucleotides, the CDR3 is TGTGCCTGGAGTGGCTACAGGGGGCAAGGCTACAATGAGCAGTTCTTC.

The gene calls are TRBV5-6 and TRBJ1-2, with D possibly TRBD1 on 5 matching bases. The CDR3 sequence is 14 residues long. The V and J ends lost 4 bases and 2 bases respectively, with 12 bases between them. Germline lookup yields CDR1 SGHDT and CDR2 YYEEEE. As DNA, the CDR3 is TGTGCCAGCAGCCCGCCGGGGGTAAACTATGGCTACACCTTC. Residues: CASSPPGVNYGYTF.

This clone was detected only once. The chain joins TRBV11-2 to TRBJ2-6, with 8 positions matching TRBD1. CDR3 length: 18 amino acids. J lost 1 base, V lost 6 bases, and 11 bases had no gene match. The germline gives CDR1 SGHAT, CDR2 FQNNGV. This CDR3 is CASRIPGTGRSGANVLTF. The CDR3, as DNA: TGTGCCAGCAGGATCCCCGGGACAGGCCGATCTGGGGCCAACGTCCTGACTTTC.

This chain joins TRBV5-1 and TRBJ2-5; D is possibly TRBD1 (5 bases). The CDR3 loop spans 14 amino acids. Germline assignment: CDR1 SGHRS and CDR2 YFSETQ. Trimming stripped 0 bases from V and 2 bases from J, with 8 bases between. This CDR3 reads CASSLGQSQETQYF. The DNA for the CDR3 is TGCGCCAGCAGCTTGGGACAGTCGCAAGAGACCCAGTACTTC.

The chain recombines TRBV12-3 or TRBV12-4 with TRBJ1-2; TRBD1 matches 8 bases. The CDR3 has 13 amino acids. The ends lost 7 bases at V and 5 bases at J; junction bases unmatched: 6. DNA for the CDR3: TGTGCCAGCAAGGACAGGGTAGGATATGGCTACACCTTC. Translating gives CASKDRVGYGYTF.

The chain uses TRBV19 and TRBJ1-1; D unclear. Germline-derived CDR1 and CDR2 are LNHDA and SQIVND (reference sequence). V lost 7 bases and J lost 6, with 12 bases in between. The CDR3 is 12 amino acids. The CDR3 sequence is CASKQSRAEAFF. CDR3 nucleotide sequence: TGTGCCAGTAAGCAGTCGAGGGCTGAAGCTTTCTTT.

The gene calls are TRBV19 and TRBJ1-6; D unresolved. Per the germline V gene, CDR1 is LNHDA and CDR2 is SQIVND (reference sequence). The CDR3 is made up of 15 amino acids. Trimming left V 3 bases short and J 7 bases short, with 13 bases between. CDR3 protein: CASSIGNSFNSPLHF. The CDR3 DNA sequence: TGTGCCAGTAGTATTGGAAACAGCTTCAATTCACCCCTCCACTTT.

The V and J genes are TRBV11-2 and TRBJ2-1; D might be TRBD1 (6 bases). Germline CDR1 SGHAT, CDR2 FQNNGV. V dropped 4 bases and J dropped 3 bases, with 13 bases sitting between them. This CDR3 spans 15 amino acids. The CDR3 region has the DNA TGTGCCAGCAGCTCCCTAAGACAGGTCTACAATGAGCAGTTCTTC. Amino acid sequence: CASSSLRQVYNEQFF.

The rearrangement uses TRBV5-1 and TRBJ2-1; D is unresolved. Germline V gives CDR1 SGHRS, CDR2 YFSETQ. This CDR3 has 15 amino acids. The germline V and J ends were trimmed by 2 bases and 2 bases, with 11 bases remaining between them. The CDR3, as DNA: TGCGCCAGCAGCTTCCCACGTAGTGCCTACAATGAGCAGTTCTTC. This codes for CASSFPRSAYNEQFF.

This clone has a single count. The genes are TRBV7-3 and TRBJ2-2, with 8 bases identical to TRBD1. The V gene end was trimmed by 1 base and the J gene end by 10 bases; junction bases not matched to a gene: 8. The CDR3 has 15 residues. From germline, CDR1 is SGHTA and CDR2 FQGTGA. The CDR3 reads CASSLRAVQGVELFF. CDR3 bases: TGTGCCAGCAGCTTAAGGGCCGTACAGGGGGTGGAGCTGTTTTTT.